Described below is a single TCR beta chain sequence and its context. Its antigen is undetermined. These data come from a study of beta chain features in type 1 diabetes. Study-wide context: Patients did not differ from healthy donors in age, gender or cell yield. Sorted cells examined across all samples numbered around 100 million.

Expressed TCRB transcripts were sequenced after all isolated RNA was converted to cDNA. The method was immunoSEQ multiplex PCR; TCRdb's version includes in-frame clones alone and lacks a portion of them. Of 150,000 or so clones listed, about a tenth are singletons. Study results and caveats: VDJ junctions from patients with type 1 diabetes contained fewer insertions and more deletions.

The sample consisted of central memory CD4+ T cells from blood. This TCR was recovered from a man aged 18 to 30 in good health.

The CDR3 reads CASRPGHLYNQPQHF. Written as DNA, the CDR3 is TGTGCCAGCAGGCCCGGACATCTGTATAATCAGCCCCAGCATTTT. The rearrangement links TRBV6-1 to TRBJ1-5, with D possibly TRBD1 on 5 matching bases. The CDR3 runs 15 residues. In germline, CDR1 is MNHNS, CDR2 SASEGT. V lost 6 bases to trimming and J lost 4 bases, with 16 bases between them.